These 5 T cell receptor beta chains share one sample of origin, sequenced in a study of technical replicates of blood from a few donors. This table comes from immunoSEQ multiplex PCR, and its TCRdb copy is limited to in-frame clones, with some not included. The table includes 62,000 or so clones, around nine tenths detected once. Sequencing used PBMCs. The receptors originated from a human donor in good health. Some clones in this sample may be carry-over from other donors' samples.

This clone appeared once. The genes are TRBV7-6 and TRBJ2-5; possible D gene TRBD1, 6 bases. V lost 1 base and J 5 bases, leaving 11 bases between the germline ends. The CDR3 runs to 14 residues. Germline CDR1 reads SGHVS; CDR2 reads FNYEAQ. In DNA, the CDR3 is TGTGCCAGCAGCTTAGATTCAGGGGCGGAGACCCAGTACTTC. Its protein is CASSLDSGAETQYF.

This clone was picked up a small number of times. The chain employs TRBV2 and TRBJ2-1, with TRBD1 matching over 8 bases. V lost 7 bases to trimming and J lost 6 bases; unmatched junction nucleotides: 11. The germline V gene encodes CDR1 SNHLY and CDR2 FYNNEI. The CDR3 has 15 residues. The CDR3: CASTLGRGPGNEQFF. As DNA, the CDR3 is TGTGCCAGCACCCTTGGCAGGGGGCCGGGCAATGAGCAGTTCTTC.

This chain's CDR3 is CASSLGRGGRETQYF. The DNA for the CDR3 is TGTGCCAGCAGCTTAGGGCGGGGGGGCCGGGAGACCCAGTACTTC. The chain couples TRBV11-1 to TRBJ2-5; 9 nucleotides align to TRBD2. The length of the CDR3 is 15 residues. V gave up 1 base and J gave up 5 bases; unmatched junction bases: 5. Germline-derived CDR1 and CDR2 are SGHAT and FQDESV (reference sequence).

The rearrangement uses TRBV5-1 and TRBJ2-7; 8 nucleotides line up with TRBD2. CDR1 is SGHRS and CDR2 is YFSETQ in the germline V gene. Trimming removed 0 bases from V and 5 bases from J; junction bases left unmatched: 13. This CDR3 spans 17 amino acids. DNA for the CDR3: TGCGCCAGCAGCTTGGATTCCCGGGGGGGCCATGACAACGAGCAGTACTTC. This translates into CASSLDSRGGHDNEQYF.

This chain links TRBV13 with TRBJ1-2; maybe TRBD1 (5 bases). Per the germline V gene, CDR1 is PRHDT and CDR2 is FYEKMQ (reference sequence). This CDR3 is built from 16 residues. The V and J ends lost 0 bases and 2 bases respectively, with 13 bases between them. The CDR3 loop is CASSLGREDVNYGYTF. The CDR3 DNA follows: TGTGCCAGCAGCTTAGGCAGGGAAGACGTGAACTATGGCTACACCTTC.